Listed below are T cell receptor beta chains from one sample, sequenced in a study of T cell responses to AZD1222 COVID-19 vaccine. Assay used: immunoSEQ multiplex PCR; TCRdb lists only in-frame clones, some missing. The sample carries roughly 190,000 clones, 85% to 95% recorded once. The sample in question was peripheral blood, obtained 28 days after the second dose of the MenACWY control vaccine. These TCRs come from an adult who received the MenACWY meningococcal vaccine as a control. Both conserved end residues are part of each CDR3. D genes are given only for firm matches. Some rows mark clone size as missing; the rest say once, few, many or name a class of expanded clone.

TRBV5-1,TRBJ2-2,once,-,CASSLERSGTGELFF,TGCGCCAGCAGCTTGGAAAGGTCTGGAACCGGGGAGCTGTTTTTT
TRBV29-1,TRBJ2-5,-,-,CSVGRGASETQYF,TGCAGCGTTGGGAGGGGAGCCTCAGAGACCCAGTACTTC
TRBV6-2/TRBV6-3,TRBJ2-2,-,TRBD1,CASSKTGANTGELFF,TGTGCCAGCAGTAAGACAGGGGCTAACACCGGGGAGCTGTTTTTT
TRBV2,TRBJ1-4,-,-,CASSFSHEKLFF,TGTGCCAGCAGTTTCTCACATGAAAAACTGTTTTTT
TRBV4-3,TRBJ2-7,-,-,CASSQDMERAYEQYF,TGCGCCAGCAGCCAAGATATGGAGCGGGCCTACGAGCAGTACTTC
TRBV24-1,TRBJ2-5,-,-,CATSDLRWDGETQYF,TGTGCCACCAGTGATCTCCGTTGGGACGGGGAGACCCAGTACTTC
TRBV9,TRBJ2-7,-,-,CASSGRDSSYEQYF,TGTGCCAGCAGCGGCCGGGACTCTTCCTACGAGCAGTACTTC
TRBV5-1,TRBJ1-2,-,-,CASSLRAGATPNYGYTF,TGCGCCAGCAGCTTAAGGGCAGGGGCTACTCCTAACTATGGCTACACCTTC
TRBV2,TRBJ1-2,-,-,CASSTLVGYTF,TGTGCCAGCAGTACCCTCGTAGGCTACACCTTC
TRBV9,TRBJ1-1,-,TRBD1,CASSPWTGAIGGYTEAFF,TGTGCCAGCAGCCCGTGGACAGGGGCAATCGGAGGTTACACTGAAGCTTTCTTT
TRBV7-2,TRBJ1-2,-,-,CASSPLGLPYGYTF,TGTGCCAGCAGCCCCTTGGGACTGCCCTATGGCTACACCTTC
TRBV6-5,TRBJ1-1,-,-,CASSLPGATEAFF,TGTGCCAGCAGCCTACCAGGGGCTACAGAAGCTTTCTTT
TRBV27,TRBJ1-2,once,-,CASSSWGGYGYTF,TGTGCCAGCAGTTCCTGGGGGGGCTATGGCTACACCTTC
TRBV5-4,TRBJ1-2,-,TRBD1,CASSDRDRGRGYTF,TGTGCCAGCAGCGACCGGGACAGGGGGCGGGGCTACACCTTC